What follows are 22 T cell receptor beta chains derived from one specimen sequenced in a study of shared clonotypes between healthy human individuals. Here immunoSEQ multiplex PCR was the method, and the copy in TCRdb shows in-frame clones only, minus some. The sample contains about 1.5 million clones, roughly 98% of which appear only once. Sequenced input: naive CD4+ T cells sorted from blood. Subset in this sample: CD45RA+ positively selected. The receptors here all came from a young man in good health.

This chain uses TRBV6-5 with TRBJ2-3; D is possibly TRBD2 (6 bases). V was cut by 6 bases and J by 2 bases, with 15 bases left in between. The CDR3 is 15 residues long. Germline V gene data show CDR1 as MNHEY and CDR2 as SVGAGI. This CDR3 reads CASRIGTLITDTQYF. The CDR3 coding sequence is TGTGCCAGCAGAATCGGGACTCTCATCACAGATACGCAGTATTTT.

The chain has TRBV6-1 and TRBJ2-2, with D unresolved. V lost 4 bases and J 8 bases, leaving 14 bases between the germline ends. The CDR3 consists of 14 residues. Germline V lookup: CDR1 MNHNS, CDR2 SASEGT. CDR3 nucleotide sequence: TGTGCCAGCAGTGCCTTTAAGATGGGGGGGGAGCTGTTTTTT. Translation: CASSAFKMGGELFF.

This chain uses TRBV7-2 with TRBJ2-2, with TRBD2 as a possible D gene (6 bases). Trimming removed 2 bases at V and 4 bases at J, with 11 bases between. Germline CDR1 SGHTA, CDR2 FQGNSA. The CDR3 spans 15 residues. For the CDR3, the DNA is TGTGCCAGCAGCTTATGGCGTAGCGGCACCGGGGAGCTGTTTTTT. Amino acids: CASSLWRSGTGELFF.

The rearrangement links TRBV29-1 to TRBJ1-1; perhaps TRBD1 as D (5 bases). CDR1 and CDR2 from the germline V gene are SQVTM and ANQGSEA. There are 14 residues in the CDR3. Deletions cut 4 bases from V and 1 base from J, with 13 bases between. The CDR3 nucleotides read TGCAGCGTTGTCCGGGGCAGGAGGAACACTGAAGCTTTCTTT. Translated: CSVVRGRRNTEAFF.

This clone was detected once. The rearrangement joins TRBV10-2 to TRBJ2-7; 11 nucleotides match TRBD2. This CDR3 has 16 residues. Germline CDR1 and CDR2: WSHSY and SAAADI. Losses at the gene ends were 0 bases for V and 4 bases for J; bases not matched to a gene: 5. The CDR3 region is CASSESTSGDKYEQYF. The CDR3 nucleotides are TGCGCCAGCAGTGAGTCGACTAGCGGGGACAAATACGAGCAGTACTTC.

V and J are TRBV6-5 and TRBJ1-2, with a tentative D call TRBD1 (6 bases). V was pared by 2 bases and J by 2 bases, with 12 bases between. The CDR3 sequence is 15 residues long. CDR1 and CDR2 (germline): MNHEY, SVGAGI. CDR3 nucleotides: TGTGCCAGCAGTTACACAGGGTTTACGAACTATGGCTACACCTTC. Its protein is CASSYTGFTNYGYTF.

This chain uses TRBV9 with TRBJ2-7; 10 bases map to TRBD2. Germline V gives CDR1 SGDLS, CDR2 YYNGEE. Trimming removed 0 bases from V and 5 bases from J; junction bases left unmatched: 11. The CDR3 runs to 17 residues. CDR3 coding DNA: TGTGCCAGCAGCGTAGACCACCTAGCGGGAGTGAGGAACGAGCAGTACTTC. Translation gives CASSVDHLAGVRNEQYF.

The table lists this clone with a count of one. Written as DNA, the CDR3 is TGTGCCAGCTCACCAATAGCGGGAGGAATGTTCTTC. Its protein is CASSPIAGGMFF. V gene TRBV18 combines with J gene TRBJ2-1, with 10 bases that match TRBD2. The V and J ends lost 2 bases and 15 bases, in that order; junction bases with no gene match: 4. Germline-derived CDR1 and CDR2 are KGHSH and LQKENI. CDR3 length equals 12 residues.

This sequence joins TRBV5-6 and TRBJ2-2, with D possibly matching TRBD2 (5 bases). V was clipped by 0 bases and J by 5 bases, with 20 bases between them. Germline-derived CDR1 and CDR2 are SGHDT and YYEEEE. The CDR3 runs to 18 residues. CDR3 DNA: TGTGCCAGCAGCTTGGAGAGGAGCGGAGACTCGTGGACCGGGGAGCTGTTTTTT. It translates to CASSLERSGDSWTGELFF.

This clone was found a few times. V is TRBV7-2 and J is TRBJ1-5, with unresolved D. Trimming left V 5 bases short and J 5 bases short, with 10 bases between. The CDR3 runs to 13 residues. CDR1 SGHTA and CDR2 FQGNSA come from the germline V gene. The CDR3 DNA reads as TGTGCCAGCAGCCCGAGTTCTCATCAGCCCCAGCATTTT. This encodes CASSPSSHQPQHF. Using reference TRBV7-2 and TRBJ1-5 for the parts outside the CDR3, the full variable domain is GAGVSQSPSNKVTEKGKDVELRCDPISGHTALYWYRQSLGQGLEFLIYFQGNSAPDKSGLPSDRFSAERTGGSVSTLTIQRTQQEDSAVYLCASSPSSHQPQHFGDGTRLSIL.

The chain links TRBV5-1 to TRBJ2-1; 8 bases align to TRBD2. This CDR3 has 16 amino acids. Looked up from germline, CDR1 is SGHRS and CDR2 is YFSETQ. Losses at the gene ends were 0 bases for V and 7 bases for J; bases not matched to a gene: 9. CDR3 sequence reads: CASSLDNLAGMNEQFF. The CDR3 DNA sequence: TGCGCCAGCAGCTTGGATAACCTAGCGGGCATGAATGAGCAGTTCTTC.

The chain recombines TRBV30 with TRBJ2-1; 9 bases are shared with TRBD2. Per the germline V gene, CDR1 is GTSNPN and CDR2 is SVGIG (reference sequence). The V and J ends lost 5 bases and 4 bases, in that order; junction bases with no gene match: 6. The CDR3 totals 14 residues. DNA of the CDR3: TGTGCCTGGGGCGGCGGGAGGGCATACAATGAGCAGTTCTTC. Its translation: CAWGGGRAYNEQFF.

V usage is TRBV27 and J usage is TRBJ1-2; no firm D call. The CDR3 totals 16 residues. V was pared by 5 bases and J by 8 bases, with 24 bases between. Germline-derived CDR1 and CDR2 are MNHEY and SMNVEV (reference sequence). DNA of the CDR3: TGTGCCAGCAGTCCTTTCCGAGTTAAGGACCTACCGGGCTACACCTTC. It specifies CASSPFRVKDLPGYTF.

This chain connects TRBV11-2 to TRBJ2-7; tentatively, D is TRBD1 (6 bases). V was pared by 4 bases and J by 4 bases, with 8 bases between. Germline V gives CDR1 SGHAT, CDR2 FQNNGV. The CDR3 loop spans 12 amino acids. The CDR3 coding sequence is TGTGCCAGCAGCTCCACAGGGTACGAGCAGTACTTC. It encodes CASSSTGYEQYF.

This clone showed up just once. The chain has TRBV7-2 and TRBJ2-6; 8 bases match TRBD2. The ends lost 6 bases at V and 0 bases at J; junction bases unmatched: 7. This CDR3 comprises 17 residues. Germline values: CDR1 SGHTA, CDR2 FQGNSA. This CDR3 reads CASSVAGGSSGANVLTF. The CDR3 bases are TGTGCCAGCAGTGTTGCGGGAGGTAGCTCTGGGGCCAACGTCCTGACTTTC.

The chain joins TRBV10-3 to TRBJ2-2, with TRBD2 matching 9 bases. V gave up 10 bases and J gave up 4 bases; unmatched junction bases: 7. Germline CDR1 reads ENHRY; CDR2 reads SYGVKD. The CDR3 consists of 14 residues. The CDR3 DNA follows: TGTGCCAGCACGGGACTAGCCGGCACCGGGGAGCTGTTTTTT. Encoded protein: CASTGLAGTGELFF.

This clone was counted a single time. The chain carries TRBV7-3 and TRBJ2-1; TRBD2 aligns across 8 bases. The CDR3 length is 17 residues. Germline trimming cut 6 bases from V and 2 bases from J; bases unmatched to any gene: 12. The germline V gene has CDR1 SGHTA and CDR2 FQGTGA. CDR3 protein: CASSPGPTGGAYNEQFF. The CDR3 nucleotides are TGTGCCAGCAGTCCTGGGCCCACGGGAGGGGCCTACAATGAGCAGTTCTTC.

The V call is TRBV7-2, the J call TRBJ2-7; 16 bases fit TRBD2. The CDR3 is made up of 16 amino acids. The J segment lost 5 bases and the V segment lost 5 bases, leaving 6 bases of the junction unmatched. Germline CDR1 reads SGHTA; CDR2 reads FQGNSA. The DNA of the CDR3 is TGTGCCAGCAGCGGGACTAGCGGGAGGGGGAGGAACGAGCAGTACTTC. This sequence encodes CASSGTSGRGRNEQYF.

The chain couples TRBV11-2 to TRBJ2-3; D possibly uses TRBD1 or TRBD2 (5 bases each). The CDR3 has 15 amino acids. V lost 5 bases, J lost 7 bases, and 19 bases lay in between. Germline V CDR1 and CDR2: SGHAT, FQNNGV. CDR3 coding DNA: TGTGCCAGCAGCATGGGACCGAACTTTTTGAATACGCAGTATTTT. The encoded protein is CASSMGPNFLNTQYF.

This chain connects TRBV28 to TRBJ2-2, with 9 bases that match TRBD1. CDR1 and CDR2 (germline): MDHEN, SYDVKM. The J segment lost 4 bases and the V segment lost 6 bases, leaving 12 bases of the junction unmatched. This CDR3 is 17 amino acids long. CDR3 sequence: CASSEHRGLGGTGELFF. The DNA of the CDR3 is TGTGCCAGCAGCGAACACAGGGGGCTGGGTGGCACCGGGGAGCTGTTTTTT. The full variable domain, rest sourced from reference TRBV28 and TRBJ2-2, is DVKVTQSSRYLVKRTGEKVFLECVQDMDHENMFWYRQDPGLGLRLIYFSYDVKMKEKGDIPEGYSVSREKKERFSLILESASTNQTSMYLCASSEHRGLGGTGELFFGEGSRLTVL.

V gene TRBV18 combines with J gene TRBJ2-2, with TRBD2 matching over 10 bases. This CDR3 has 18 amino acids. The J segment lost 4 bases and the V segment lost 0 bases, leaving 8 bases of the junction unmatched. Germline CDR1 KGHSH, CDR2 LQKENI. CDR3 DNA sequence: TGTGCCAGCTCACCACCTTCTAGCGGGAGAGATGGCACCGGGGAGCTGTTTTTT. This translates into CASSPPSSGRDGTGELFF.

The CDR3 DNA is TGCAGCGTTCGGATTTACACTTTTAGCTACGAGCAGTACTTC. It translates to CSVRIYTFSYEQYF. The chain employs TRBV29-1 and TRBJ2-7; D unclear. V was cut by 5 bases and J by 3 bases, with 17 bases left in between. CDR1 and CDR2 (germline): SQVTM, ANQGSEA. CDR3 length: 14 residues.